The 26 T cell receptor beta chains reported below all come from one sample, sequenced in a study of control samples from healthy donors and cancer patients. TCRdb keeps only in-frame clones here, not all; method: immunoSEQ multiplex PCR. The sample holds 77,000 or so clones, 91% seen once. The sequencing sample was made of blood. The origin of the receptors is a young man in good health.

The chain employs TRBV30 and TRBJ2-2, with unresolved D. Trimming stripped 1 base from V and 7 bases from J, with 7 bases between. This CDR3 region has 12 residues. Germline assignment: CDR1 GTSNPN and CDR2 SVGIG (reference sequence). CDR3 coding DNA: TGTGCCTGGAGTGAAGGTAGCGGGGAGCTGTTTTTT. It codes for CAWSEGSGELFF.

The CDR3 nucleotides read TGTGCCAGCAGCTTGGCGCTAGCGGTGAACTACAATGAGCAGTTCTTC. Amino acids: CASSLALAVNYNEQFF. The rearrangement links TRBV5-4 to TRBJ2-1, with TRBD2 matching over 7 bases. Per germline, CDR1 SGHNT and CDR2 YYREEE (reference sequence). CDR3 size: 16 residues. With V trimmed by 0 bases and J by 3 bases, 6 bases remained unmatched.

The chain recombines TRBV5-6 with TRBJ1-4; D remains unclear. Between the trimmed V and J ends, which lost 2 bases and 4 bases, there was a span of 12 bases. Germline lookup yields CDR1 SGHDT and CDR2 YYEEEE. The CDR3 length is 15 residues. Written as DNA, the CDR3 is TGTGCCAGCAGCTTATCACTGATGGATAATGAAAAACTGTTTTTT. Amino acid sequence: CASSLSLMDNEKLFF.

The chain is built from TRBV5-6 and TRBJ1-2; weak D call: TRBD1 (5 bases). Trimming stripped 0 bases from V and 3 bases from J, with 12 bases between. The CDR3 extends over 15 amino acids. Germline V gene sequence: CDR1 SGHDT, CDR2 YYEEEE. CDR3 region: CASSLVGGADYGYTF. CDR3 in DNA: TGTGCCAGCAGCTTGGTCGGAGGGGCGGACTATGGCTACACCTTC.

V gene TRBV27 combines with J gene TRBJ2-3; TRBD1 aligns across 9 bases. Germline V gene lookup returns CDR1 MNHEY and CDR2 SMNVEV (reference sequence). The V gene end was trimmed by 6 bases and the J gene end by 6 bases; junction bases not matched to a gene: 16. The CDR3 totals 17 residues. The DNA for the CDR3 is TGTGCCAGCAGGCCAATACAGGGGGCTTGGGTGGCGGATACGCAGTATTTT. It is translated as CASRPIQGAWVADTQYF.

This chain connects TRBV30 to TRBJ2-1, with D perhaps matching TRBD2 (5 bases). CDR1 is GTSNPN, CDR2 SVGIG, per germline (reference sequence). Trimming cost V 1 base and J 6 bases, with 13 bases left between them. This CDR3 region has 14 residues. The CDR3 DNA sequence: TGTGCCTGGAGTGGGACGCGGGCACTCAATGAGCAGTTCTTC. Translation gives CAWSGTRALNEQFF.

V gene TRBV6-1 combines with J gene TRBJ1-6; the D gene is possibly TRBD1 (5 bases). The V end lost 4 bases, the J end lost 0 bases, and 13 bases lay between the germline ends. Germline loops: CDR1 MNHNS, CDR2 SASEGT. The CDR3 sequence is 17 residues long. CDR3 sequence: CASSGGAVRSYNSPLHF. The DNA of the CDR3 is TGTGCCAGCAGTGGCGGGGCCGTACGCTCCTATAATTCACCCCTCCACTTT.

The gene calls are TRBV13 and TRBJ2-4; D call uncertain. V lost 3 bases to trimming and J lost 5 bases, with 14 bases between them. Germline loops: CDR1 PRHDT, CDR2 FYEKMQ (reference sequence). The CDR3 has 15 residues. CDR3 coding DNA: TGTGCCAGCAGCTTTGCGAGTTTCTCCCAAAACATTCAGTACTTC. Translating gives CASSFASFSQNIQYF.

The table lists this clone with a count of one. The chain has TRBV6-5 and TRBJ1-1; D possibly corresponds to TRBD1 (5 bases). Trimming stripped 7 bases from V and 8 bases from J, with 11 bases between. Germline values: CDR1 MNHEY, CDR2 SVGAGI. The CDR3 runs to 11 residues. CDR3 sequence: CASTRDGEAFF. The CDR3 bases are TGTGCCAGCACCAGGGACGGAGAAGCTTTCTTT.

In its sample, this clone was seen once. CDR3 protein: CSVLRAGYYEQYF. The CDR3 DNA reads TGCAGCGTTTTAAGGGCAGGATACTACGAGCAGTACTTC. The V and J genes are TRBV29-1 and TRBJ2-7, with D uncertain. The V end lost 5 bases, the J end lost 3 bases, and 14 bases lay between the germline ends. In germline, CDR1 is SQVTM, CDR2 ANQGSEA. This CDR3 spans 13 amino acids.

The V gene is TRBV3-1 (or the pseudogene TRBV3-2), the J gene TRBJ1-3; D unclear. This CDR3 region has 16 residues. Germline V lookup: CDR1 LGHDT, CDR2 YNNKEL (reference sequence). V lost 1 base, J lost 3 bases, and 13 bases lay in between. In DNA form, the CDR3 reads TGTGCCAGCAGCCAAGGATCCGGCGGAAATGGAAACACCATATATTTT. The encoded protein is CASSQGSGGNGNTIYF.

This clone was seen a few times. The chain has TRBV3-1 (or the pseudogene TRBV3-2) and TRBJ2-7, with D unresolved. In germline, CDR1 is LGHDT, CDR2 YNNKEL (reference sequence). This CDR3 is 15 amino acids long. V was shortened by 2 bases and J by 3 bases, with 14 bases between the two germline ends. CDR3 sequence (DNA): TGTGCCAGCAGCCAACACACAGAACCTTTCTACGAGCAGTACTTC. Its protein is CASSQHTEPFYEQYF.

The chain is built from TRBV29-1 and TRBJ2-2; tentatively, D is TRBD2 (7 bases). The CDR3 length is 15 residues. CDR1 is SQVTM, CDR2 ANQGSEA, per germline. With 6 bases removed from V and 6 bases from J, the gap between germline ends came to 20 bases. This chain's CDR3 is CSVARLGGAAGELFF. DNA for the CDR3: TGCAGCGTCGCCCGACTGGGGGGGGCGGCCGGGGAGCTGTTTTTT.

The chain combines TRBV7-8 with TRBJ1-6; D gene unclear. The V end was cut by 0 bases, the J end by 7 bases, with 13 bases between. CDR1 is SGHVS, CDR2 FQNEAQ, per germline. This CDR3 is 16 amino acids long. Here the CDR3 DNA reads TGTGCCAGCAGCTTAGCGCTGGGGTGGGAGAATTCACCCCTCCACTTT. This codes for CASSLALGWENSPLHF.

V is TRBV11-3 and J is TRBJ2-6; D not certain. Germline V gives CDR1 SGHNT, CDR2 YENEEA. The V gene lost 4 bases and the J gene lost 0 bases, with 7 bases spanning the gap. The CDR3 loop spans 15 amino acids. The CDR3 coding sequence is TGTGCCAGCAGCTCCACATTCTCTGGGGCCAACGTCCTGACTTTC. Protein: CASSSTFSGANVLTF.

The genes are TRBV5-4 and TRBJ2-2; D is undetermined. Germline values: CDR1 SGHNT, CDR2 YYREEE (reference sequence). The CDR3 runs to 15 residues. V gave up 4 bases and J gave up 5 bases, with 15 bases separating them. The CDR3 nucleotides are TGTGCCAGCAGCCCAGCGCCAGGTCGGACCGGGGAGCTGTTTTTT. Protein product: CASSPAPGRTGELFF.

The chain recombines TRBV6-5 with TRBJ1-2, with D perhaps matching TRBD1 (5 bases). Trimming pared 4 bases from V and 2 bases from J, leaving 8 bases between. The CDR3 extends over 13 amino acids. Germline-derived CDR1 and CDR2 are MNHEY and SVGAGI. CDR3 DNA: TGTGCCAGCAGTTTGGACAAGAACTATGGCTACACCTTC. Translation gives CASSLDKNYGYTF.

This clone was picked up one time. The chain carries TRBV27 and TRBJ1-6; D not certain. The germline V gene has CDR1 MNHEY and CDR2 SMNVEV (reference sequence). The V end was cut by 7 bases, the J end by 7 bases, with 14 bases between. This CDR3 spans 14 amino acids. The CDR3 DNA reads TGTGCCAGCAATTCTGACGGTCCAAATTCACCCCTCCACTTT. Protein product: CASNSDGPNSPLHF.

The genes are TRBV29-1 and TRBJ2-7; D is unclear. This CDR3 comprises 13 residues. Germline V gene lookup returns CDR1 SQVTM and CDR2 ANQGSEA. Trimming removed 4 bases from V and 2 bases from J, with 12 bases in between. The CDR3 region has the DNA TGCAGCGTTGCGGCGTCATCCACCTACGAGCAGTACTTC. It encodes CSVAASSTYEQYF.

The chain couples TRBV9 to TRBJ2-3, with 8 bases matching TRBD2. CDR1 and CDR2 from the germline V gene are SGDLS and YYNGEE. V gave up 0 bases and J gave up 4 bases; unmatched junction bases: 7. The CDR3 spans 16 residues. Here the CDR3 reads CASSVGGGRGADTQYF. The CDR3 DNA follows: TGTGCCAGCAGCGTAGGCGGGGGGCGCGGGGCAGATACGCAGTATTTT.

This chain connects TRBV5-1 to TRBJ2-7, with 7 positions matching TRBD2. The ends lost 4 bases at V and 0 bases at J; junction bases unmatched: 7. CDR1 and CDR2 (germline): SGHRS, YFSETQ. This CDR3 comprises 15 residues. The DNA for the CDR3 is TGCGCCAGCAGCATAAAGCGGGAATACTCCTACGAGCAGTACTTC. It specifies CASSIKREYSYEQYF.

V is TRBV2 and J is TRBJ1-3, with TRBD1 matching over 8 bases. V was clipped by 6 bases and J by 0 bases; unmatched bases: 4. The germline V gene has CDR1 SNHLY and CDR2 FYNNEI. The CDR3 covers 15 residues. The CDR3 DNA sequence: TGTGCCAGCAGGGACAGGGCCCTCTCTGGAAACACCATATATTTT. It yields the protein CASRDRALSGNTIYF.

Written as DNA, the CDR3 is TGTGCCAGCAGCTTGATTGACAGTGAAAAACTGTTTTTT. Its translation is CASSLIDSEKLFF. The chain recombines TRBV5-5 with TRBJ1-4, with TRBD1 as a possible D gene (5 bases). Deletions cut 1 base from V and 7 bases from J, with 8 bases between. This CDR3 spans 13 amino acids. CDR1 and CDR2 (germline): SGHKS, YYEKEE (reference sequence).

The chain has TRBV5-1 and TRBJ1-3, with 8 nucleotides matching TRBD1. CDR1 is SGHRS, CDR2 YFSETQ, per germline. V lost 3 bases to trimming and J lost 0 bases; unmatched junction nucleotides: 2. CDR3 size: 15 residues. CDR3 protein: CASSYRGDSGNTIYF. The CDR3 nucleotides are TGCGCCAGCAGCTACAGGGGGGACTCTGGAAACACCATATATTTT.

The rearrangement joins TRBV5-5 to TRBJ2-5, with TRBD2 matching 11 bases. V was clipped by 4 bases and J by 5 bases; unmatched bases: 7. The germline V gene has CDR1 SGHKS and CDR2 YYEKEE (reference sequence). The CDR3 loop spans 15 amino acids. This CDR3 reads CASSLSGGAGETQYF. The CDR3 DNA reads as TGTGCCAGCAGCCTTAGCGGGGGGGCCGGGGAGACCCAGTACTTC.

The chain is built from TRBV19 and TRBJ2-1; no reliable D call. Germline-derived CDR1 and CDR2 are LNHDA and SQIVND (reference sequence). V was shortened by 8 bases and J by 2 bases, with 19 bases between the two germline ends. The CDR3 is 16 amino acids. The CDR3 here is CASRPRKTVPYNEQFF. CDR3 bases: TGTGCCAGTCGGCCAAGGAAGACGGTACCCTACAATGAGCAGTTCTTC.